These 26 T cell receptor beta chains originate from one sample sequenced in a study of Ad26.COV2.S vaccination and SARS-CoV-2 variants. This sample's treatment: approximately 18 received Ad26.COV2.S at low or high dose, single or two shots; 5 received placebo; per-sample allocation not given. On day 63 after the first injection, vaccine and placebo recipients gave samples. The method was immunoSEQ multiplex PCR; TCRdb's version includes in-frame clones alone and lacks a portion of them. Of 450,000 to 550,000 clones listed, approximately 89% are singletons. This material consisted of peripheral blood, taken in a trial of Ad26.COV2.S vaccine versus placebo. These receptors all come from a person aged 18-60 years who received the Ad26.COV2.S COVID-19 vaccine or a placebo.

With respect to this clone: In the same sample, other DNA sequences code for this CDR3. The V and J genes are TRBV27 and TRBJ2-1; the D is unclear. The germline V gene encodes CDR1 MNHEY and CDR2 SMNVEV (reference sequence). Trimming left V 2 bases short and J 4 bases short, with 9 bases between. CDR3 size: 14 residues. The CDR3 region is CASSLGRGYNEQFF. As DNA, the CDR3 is TGTGCCAGCAGTTTAGGGCGTGGTTACAATGAGCAGTTCTTC.

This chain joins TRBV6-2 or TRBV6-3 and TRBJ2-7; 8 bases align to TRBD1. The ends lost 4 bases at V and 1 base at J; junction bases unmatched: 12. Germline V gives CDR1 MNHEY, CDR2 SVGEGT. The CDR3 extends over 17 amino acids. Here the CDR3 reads CASSSDLRTGSSYEQYF. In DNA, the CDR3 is TGTGCCAGCAGTTCTGACCTAAGGACAGGGTCTTCCTACGAGCAGTACTTC.

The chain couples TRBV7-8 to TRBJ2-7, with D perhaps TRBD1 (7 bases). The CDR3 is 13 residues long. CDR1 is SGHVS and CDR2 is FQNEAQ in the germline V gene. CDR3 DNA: TGTGCCAGCAGCTTAGACCAGGGGGGAAGAGTATTTGTT. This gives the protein CASSLDQGGRVFV.

The DNA of the CDR3 is TGCAGCGTCGCGATCTCAGGGGGGGTTAGCACAGATACGCAGTATTTT. It is translated as CSVAISGGVSTDTQYF. The chain joins TRBV29-1 to TRBJ2-3, with D perhaps assigned TRBD1 or TRBD2 (7 bases each). The V end lost 6 bases, the J end lost 0 bases, and 19 bases lay between the germline ends. Germline-derived CDR1 and CDR2 are SQVTM and ANQGSEA. The CDR3 sequence is 16 residues long.

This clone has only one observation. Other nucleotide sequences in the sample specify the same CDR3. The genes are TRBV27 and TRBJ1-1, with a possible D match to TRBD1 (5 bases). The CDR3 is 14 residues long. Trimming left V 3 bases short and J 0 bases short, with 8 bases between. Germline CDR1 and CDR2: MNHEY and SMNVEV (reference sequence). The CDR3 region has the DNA TGTGCCAGCAGTTTCGGGGGTCTGAACACTGAAGCTTTCTTT. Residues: CASSFGGLNTEAFF.

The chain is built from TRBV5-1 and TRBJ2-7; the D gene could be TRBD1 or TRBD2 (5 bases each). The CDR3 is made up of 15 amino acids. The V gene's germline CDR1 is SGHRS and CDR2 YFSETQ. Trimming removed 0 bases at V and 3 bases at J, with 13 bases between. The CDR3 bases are TGCGCCAGCAGCTTGGACGGGGCTCCCTACTACGAGCAGTACTTC. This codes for CASSLDGAPYYEQYF.

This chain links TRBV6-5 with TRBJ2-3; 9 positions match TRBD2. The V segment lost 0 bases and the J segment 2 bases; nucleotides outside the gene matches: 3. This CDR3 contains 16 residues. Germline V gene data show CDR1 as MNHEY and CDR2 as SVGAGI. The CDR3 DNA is TGTGCCAGCAGTTACTCCCTAGCGGGGTTCACAGATACGCAGTATTTT. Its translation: CASSYSLAGFTDTQYF.

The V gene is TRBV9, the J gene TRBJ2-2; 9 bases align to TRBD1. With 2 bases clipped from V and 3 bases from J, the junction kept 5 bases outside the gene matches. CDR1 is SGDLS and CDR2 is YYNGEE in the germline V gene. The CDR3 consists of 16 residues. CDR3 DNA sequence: TGTGCCAGCAGCGTTCTTGACAGGGGGTACACCGGGGAGCTGTTTTTT. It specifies CASSVLDRGYTGELFF. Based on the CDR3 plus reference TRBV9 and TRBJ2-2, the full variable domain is DSGVTQTPKHLITATGQRVTLRCSPRSGDLSVYWYQQSLDQGLQFLIQYYNGEERAKGNILERFSAQQFPDLHSELNLSSLELGDSALYFCASSVLDRGYTGELFFGEGSRLTVL.

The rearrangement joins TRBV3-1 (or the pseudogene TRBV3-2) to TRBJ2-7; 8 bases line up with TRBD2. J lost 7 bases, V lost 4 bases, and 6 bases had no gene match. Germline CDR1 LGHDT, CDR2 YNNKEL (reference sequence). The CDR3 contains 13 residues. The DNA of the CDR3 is TGTGCCAGCAGCCCCGGGGGGGCTGGGGAGCAGTACGTC. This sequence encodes CASSPGGAGEQYV.

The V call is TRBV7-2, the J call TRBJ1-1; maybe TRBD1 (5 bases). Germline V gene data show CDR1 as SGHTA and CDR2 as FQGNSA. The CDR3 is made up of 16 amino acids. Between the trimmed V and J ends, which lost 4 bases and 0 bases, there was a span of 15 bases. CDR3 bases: TGTGCCAGCAGCTGGGGGAGAGGGTTGGTGAACACTGAAGCTTTCTTT. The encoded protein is CASSWGRGLVNTEAFF.

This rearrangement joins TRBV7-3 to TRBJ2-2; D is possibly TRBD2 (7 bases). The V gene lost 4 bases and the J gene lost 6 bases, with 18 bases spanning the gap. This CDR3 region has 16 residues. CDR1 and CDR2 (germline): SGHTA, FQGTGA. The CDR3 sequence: CASSWTGGGAPGELFF. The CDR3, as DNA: TGTGCCAGCAGCTGGACTGGCGGGGGCGCGCCCGGGGAGCTGTTTTTT.

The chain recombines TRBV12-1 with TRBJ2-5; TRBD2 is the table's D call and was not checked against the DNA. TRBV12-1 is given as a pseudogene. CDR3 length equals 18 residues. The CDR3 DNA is TGTGCCCGCCGCGATCGGAAGTCTGGCGGGGAAACGCAAGAGACCCAGTACTTC. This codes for CARRDRKSGGETQETQYF.

The CDR3 DNA reads as TGTGCCAGCAGCTTACCCGGGACAGGGGAATACAATGAGCAGTTCTTC. It codes for CASSLPGTGEYNEQFF. This sequence joins TRBV9 and TRBJ2-1; TRBD1 aligns across 10 bases. Germline V lookup: CDR1 SGDLS, CDR2 YYNGEE. This CDR3 spans 16 amino acids. Losses at the gene ends were 4 bases for V and 4 bases for J; bases not matched to a gene: 8.

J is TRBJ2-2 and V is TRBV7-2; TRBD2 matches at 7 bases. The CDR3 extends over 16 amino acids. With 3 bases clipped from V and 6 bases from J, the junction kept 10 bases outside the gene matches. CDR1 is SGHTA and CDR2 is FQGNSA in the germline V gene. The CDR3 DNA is TGTGCCAGCAGCTTTTCGGTGACTAGCCGACCCGGGGAGCTGTTTTTT. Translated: CASSFSVTSRPGELFF.

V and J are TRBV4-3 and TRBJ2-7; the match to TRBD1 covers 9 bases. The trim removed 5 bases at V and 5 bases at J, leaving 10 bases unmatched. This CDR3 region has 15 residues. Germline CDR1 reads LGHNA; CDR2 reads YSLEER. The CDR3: CASSDGNRGLHEQYF. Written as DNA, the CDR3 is TGCGCCAGCAGCGATGGTAACAGGGGGCTTCACGAGCAGTACTTC.

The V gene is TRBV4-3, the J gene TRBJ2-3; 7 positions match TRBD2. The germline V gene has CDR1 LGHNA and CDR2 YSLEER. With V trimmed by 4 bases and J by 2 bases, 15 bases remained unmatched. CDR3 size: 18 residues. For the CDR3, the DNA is TGCGCCAGCAGCCGTGGGGGGGGTAATGAACCTTTCACAGATACGCAGTATTTT. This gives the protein CASSRGGGNEPFTDTQYF.

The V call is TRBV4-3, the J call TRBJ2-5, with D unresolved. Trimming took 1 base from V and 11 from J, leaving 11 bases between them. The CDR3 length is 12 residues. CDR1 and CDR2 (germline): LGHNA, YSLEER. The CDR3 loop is CASSQVTGPQYF. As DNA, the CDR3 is TGCGCCAGCAGCCAAGTAACCGGGCCTCAGTACTTC.

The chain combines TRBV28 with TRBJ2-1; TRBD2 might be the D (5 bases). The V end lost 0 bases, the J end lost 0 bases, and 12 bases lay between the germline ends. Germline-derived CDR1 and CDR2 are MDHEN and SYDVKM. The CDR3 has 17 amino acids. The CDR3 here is CASSLWWAEGSYNEQFF. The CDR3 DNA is TGTGCCAGCAGTTTATGGTGGGCAGAGGGCTCCTACAATGAGCAGTTCTTC.

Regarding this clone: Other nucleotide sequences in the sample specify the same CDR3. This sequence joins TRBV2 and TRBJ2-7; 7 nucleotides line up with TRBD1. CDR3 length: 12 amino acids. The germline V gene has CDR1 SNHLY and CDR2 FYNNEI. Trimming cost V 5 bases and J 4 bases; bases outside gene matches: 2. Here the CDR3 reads CASSRDSYEQYF. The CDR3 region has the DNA TGTGCCAGCAGTAGGGACAGTTACGAGCAGTACTTC.

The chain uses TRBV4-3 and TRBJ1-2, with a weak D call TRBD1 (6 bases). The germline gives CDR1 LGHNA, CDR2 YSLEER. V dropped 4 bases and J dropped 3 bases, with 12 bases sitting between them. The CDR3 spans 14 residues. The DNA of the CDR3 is TGCGCCAGCAGCCCACAGGGAGGGGACTATGGCTACACCTTC. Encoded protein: CASSPQGGDYGYTF.

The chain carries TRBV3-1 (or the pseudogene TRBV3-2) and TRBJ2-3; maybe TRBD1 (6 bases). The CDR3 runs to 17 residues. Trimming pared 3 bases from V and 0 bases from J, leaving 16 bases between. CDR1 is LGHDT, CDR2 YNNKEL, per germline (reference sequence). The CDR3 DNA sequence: TGTGCCAGCAGCCAGGGGGCTTTAATTTTTAGCACAGATACGCAGTATTTT. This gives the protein CASSQGALIFSTDTQYF.

The CDR3 bases are TGTGCCACCAGCAGCCAGGACAGGGTATACGAGCAGTACTTC. Amino acids: CATSSQDRVYEQYF. The chain uses TRBV15 and TRBJ2-7; TRBD1 matches 8 bases. This CDR3 region has 14 residues. Germline V gene data show CDR1 as LNHNV and CDR2 as YYDKDF (reference sequence). The V gene end was trimmed by 3 bases and the J gene end by 4 bases; junction bases not matched to a gene: 5.

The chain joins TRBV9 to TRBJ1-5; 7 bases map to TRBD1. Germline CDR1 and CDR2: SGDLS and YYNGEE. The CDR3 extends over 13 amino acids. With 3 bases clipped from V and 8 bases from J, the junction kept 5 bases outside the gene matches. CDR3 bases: TGTGCCAGCAGCGCGACAGGGTTTGAGCCCCAGCATTTT. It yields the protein CASSATGFEPQHF.

CDR3 DNA: TGTGCCAGCAGCTTAGATCAGGGGGATGAGCAGTTCTTC. Protein product: CASSLDQGDEQFF. The chain couples TRBV11-3 to TRBJ2-1, with 7 bases fitting TRBD1. CDR1 is SGHNT and CDR2 is YENEEA in the germline V gene. This CDR3 comprises 13 residues. The V segment lost 0 bases and the J segment 8 bases; nucleotides outside the gene matches: 1.

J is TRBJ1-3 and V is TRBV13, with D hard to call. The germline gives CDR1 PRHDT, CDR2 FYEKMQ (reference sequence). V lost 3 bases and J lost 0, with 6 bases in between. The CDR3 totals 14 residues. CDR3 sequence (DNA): TGTGCCAGCAGCTTCGGGATCTCTGGAAACACCATATATTTT. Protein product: CASSFGISGNTIYF.

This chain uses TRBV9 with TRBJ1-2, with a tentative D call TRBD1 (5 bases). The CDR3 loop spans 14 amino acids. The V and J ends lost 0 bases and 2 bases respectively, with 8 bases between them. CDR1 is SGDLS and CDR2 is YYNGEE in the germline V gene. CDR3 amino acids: CASSVDPGNYGYTF. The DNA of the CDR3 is TGTGCCAGCAGCGTAGATCCAGGGAACTATGGCTACACCTTC.